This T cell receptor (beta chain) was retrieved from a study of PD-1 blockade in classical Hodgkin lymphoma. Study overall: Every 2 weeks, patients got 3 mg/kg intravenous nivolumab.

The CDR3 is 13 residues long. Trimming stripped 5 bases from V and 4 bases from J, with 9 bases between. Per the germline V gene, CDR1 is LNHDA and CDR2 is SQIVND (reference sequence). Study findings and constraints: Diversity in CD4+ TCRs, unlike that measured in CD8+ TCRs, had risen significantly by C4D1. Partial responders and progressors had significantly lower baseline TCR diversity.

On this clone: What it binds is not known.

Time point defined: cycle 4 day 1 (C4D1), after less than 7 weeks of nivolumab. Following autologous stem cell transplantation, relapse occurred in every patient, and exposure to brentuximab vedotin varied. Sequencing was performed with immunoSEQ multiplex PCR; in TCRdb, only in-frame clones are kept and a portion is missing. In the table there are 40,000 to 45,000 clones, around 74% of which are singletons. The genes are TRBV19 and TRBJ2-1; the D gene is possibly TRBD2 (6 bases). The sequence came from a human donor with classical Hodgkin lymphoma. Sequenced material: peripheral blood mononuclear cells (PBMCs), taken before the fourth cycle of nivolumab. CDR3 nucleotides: TGTGCCAGTAGTGGGGGGAATTACAATGAGCAGTTCTTC. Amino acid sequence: CASSGGNYNEQFF.